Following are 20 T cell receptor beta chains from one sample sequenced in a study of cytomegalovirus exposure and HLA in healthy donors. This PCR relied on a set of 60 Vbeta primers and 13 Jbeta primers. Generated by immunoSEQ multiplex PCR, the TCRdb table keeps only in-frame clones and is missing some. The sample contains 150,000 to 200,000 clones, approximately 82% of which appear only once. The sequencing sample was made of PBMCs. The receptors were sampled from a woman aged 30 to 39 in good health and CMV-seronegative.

The CDR3, as DNA: TGTGCCAGCAGTGAATATTTGGGTAGCGGGGGTAGAGAGACCCAGTACTTC. Its translation is CASSEYLGSGGRETQYF. The chain has TRBV25-1 and TRBJ2-5; 9 nucleotides agree with TRBD2. CDR1 is MGHDK and CDR2 is SYGVNS in the germline V gene. The CDR3 spans 17 residues. V lost 0 bases and J lost 4; bases outside the gene matches: 9.

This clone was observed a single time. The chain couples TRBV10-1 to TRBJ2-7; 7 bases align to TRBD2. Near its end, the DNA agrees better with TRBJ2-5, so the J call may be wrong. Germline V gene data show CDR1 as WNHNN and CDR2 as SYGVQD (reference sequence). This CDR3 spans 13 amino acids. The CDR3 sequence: CASSASGEETQYF. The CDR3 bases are TGCGCCAGCAGCGCTAGCGGAGAAGAGACCCAGTACTTC.

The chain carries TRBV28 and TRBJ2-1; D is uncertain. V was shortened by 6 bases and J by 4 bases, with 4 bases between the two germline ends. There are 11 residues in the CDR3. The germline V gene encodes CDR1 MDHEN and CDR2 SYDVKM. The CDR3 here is CASSRYNEQFF. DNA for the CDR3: TGTGCCAGCAGCAGGTACAATGAGCAGTTCTTC.

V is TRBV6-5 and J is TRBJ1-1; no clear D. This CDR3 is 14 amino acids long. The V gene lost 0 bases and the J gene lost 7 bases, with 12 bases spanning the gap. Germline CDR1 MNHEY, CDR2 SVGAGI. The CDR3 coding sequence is TGTGCCAGCAGTTACTCGTCGGGGTTCAGTGAAGCTTTCTTT. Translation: CASSYSSGFSEAFF.

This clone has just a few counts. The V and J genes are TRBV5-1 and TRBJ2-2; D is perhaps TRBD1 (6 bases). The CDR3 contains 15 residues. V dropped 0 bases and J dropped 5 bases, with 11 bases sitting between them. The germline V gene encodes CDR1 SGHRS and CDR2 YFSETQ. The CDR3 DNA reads TGCGCCAGCAGCTTGGCCGACCAGGGGACCGGGGAGCTGTTTTTT. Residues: CASSLADQGTGELFF.

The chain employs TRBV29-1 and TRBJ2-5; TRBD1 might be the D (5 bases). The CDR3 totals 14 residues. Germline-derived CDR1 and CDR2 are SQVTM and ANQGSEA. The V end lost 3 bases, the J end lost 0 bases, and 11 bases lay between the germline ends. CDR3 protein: CSVEPYRYQETQYF. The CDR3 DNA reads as TGCAGCGTTGAGCCATACAGGTACCAAGAGACCCAGTACTTC.

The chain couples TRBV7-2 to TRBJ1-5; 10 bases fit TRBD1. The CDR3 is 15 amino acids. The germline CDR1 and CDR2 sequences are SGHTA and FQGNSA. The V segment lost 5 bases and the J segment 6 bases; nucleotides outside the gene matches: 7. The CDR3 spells CASSRWTGGAQPQHF. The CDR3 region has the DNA TGTGCCAGCAGCCGGTGGACAGGGGGGGCTCAGCCCCAGCATTTT.

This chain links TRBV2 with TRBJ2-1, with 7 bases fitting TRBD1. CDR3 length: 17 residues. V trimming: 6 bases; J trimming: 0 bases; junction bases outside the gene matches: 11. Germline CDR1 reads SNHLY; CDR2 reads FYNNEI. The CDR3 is CASRETLTGSSYNEQFF. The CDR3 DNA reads TGTGCCAGCAGGGAAACTCTGACAGGGAGCTCCTACAATGAGCAGTTCTTC.

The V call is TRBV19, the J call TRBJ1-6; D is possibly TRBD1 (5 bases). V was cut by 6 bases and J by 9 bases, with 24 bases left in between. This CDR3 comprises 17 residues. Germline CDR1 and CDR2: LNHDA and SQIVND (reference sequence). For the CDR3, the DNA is TGTGCCAGTAGCCCTCCGGAGGGTTGGCAGGGTGGTTCACCCCTCCACTTT. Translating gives CASSPPEGWQGGSPLHF.

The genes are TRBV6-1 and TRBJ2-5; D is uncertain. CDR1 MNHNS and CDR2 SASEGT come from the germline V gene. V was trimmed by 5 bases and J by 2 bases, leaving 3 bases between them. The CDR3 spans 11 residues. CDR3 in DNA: TGTGCCAGCAGTTATCAAGAGACCCAGTACTTC. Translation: CASSYQETQYF.

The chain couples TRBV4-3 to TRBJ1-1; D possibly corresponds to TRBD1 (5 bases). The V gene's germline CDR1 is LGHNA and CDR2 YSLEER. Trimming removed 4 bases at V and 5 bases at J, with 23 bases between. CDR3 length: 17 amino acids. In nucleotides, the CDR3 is TGCGCCAGCAGCCGATCCGGCGACACAGGAAGTTGGACTGAAGCTTTCTTT. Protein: CASSRSGDTGSWTEAFF.

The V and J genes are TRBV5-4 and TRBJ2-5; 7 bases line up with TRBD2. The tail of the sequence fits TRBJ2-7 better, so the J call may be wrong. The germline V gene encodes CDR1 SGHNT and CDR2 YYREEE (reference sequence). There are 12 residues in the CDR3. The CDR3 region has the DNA TGTGCCAGCAGCCTCTCGGGGGGCGAGCAGTACTTC. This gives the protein CASSLSGGEQYF.

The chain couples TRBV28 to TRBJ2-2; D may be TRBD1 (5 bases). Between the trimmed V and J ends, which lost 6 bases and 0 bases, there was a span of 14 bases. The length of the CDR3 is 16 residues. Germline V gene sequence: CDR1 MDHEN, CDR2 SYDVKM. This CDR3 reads CASRASRVSNTGELFF. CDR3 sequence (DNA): TGTGCCAGCAGAGCGTCCAGGGTATCGAACACCGGGGAGCTGTTTTTT.

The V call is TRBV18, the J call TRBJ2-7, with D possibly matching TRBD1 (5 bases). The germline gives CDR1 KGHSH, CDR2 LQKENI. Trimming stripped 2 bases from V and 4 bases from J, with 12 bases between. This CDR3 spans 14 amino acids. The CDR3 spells CASSPRGRVYEQYF. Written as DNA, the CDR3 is TGTGCCAGCTCACCAAGGGGTAGGGTTTACGAGCAGTACTTC.

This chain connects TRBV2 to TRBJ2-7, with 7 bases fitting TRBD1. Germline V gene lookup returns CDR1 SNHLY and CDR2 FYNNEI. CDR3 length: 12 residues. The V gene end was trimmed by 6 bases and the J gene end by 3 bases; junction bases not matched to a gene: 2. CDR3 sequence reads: CASRGQHYEQYF. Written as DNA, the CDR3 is TGTGCCAGCAGGGGACAGCACTACGAGCAGTACTTC.

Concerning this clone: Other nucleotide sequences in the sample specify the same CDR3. The CDR3 region has the DNA TGTGCCAGCAGCTTATGGACAGGGCCCTACGAGCAGTACTTC. Protein sequence: CASSLWTGPYEQYF. This chain joins TRBV7-2 and TRBJ2-7; 8 positions agree with TRBD1. Germline V gene lookup returns CDR1 SGHTA and CDR2 FQGNSA. This CDR3 has 14 residues. Trimming removed 2 bases from V and 2 bases from J; junction bases left unmatched: 2.

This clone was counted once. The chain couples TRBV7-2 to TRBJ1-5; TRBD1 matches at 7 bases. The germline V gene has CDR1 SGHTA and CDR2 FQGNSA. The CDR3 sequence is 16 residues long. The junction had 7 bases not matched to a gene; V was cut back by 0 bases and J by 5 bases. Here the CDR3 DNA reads TGTGCCAGCAGCTTAGCCCTAACAGGGGAGGATCAGCCCCAGCATTTT. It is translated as CASSLALTGEDQPQHF. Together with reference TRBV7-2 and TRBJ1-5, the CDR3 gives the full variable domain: GAGVSQSPSNKVTEKGKDVELRCDPISGHTALYWYRQSLGQGLEFLIYFQGNSAPDKSGLPSDRFSAERTGGSVSTLTIQRTQQEDSAVYLCASSLALTGEDQPQHFGDGTRLSIL.

The CDR3 loop reads CASYGGANGNEQFF. The DNA of the CDR3 is TGTGCCAGTTACGGGGGGGCTAATGGTAATGAGCAGTTCTTC. The chain carries TRBV6-6 and TRBJ2-1; the match to TRBD2 covers 8 bases. This CDR3 has 14 residues. Germline V lookup: CDR1 MNHNY, CDR2 SVGAGI (reference sequence). Trimming at V came to 9 bases and at J to 7 bases, leaving 11 bases not matched to a gene.

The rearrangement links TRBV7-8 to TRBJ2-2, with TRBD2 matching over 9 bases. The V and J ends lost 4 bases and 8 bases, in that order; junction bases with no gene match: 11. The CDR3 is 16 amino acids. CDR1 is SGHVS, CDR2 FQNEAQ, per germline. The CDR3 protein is CASSWGSAGGAGELFF. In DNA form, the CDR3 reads TGTGCCAGCAGCTGGGGATCGGCGGGAGGGGCGGGGGAGCTGTTTTTT.

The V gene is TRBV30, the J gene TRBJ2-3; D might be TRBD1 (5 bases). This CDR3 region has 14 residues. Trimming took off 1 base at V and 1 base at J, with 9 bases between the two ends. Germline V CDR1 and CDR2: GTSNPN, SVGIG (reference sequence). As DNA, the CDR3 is TGTGCCTGGAGTGAGGGCAGGGGCACAGATACGCAGTATTTT. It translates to CAWSEGRGTDTQYF.